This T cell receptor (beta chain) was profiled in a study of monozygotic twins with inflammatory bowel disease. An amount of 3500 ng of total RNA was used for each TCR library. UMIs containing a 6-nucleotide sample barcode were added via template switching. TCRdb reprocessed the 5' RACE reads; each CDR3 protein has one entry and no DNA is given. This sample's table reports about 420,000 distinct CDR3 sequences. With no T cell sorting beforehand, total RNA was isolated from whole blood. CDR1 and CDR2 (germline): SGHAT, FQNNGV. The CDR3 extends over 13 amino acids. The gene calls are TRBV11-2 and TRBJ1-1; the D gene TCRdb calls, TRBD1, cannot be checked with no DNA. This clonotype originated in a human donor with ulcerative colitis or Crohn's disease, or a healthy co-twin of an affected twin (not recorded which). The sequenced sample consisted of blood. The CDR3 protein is CASSLRLGPEAFF.